This T cell receptor beta chain was identified during a study of response to subunit inactivated influenza vaccine. General study results and limits: It was the authors' suggestion that each seasonal influenza vaccination recruits few new T cells.

TCRdb reprocessed the RT-PCR reads via MiXCR and lists one record per CDR3 protein. The sample lists 650,000 to 800,000 distinct CDR3 sequences; around a sixth were seen once. This clonotype turned up a few times. Its antigen remains unknown. Trimming pared 5 bases from V and 2 bases from J, leaving 17 bases between. Germline CDR1 SEHNR, CDR2 FQNEAQ (reference sequence). The CDR3 spans 16 residues. The chain couples TRBV7-9 to TRBJ2-3; TRBD1 is a possible D gene (6 bases). The sequencing here drew on PBMCs from blood, taken roughly 5 days after vaccination. This TCR was recovered from a man in his fifties or sixties who received an inactivated influenza vaccine. CDR3 coding DNA: TGTGCCAGCAGCCTGCGGCCACAGGGTTCCACAGATACGCAGTATTTT. Amino acids: CASSLRPQGSTDTQYF.